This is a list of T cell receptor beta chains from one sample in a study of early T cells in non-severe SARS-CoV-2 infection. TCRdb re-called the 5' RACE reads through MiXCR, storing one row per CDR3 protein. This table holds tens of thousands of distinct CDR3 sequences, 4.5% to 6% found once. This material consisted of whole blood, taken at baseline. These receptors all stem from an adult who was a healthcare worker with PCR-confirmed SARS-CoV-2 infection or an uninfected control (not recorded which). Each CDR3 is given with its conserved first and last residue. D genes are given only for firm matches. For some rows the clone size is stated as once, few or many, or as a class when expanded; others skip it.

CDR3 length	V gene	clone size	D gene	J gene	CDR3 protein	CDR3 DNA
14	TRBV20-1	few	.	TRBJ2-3	CSAPPGTSIDTQYF	TGCAGTGCTCCACCAGGAACTAGCATAGATACGCAGTATTTT
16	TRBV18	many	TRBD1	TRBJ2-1	CASSPQGTGEWNEQFF	TGTGCCAGCTCACCACAGGGGACAGGGGAGTGGAATGAGCAGTTCTTC
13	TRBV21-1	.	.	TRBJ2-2	CASRNRGIRELFF	TGTGCCAGCAGGAACCGGGGGATCCGGGAGCTGTTTTTT
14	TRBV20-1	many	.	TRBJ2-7	CSARDQGGAYEQYF	TGCAGTGCTAGAGATCAGGGGGGAGCATACGAGCAGTACTTC
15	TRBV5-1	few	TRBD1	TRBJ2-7	CASSSAGTGSYEQYF	TGCGCCAGCAGCAGTGCCGGGACAGGGTCCTACGAGCAGTACTTC
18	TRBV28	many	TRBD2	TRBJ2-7	CASSSGTSGTPYSYEQYF	TGTGCCAGCAGTTCCGGGACTAGCGGGACCCCATACTCCTACGAGCAGTACTTC
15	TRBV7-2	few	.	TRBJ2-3	CASSRRGQSTDTQYF	TGTGCCAGCAGCAGACGGGGGCAAAGCACAGATACGCAGTATTTT
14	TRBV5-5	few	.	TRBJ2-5	CASSSHYEGETQYF	TGTGCCAGCAGCTCACACTACGAGGGGGAGACCCAGTACTTC
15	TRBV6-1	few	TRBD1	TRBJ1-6	CASSEPGQGVSPLHF	TGTGCCAGCAGTGAACCGGGACAGGGGGTGTCACCCCTCCACTTT
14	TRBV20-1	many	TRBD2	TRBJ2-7	CSASRTSGSYEQYF	TGCAGTGCTAGTAGGACTAGCGGCTCCTACGAGCAGTACTTC
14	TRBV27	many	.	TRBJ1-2	CASSLQPNLYGYTF	TGTGCCAGCAGTTTGCAGCCAAATCTCTATGGCTACACCTTC
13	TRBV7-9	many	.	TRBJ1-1	CASSLANGGEAFF	TGTGCCAGCAGCTTAGCGAACGGAGGCGAAGCTTTCTTT
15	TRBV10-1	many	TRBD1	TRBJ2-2	CASRDRGTGTGELFF	TGCGCCAGCAGGGACAGGGGAACGGGCACCGGGGAGCTGTTTTTT
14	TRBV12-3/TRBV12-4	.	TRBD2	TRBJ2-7	CASGGGDISYEQYF	TGTGCCAGTGGGGGAGGGGATATATCCTACGAGCAGTACTTC